This TCR beta chain came from a study of blood T cell repertoires in COVID-19. Turning to the study itself: The United States, Italy and Spain supplied acute and convalescent COVID-19 samples.

The CDR3 is made up of 15 amino acids. Germline lookup yields CDR1 WSHSY and CDR2 SAAADI. The J segment lost 6 bases and the V segment lost 1 base, leaving 5 bases of the junction unmatched. Measured with immunoSEQ multiplex PCR; TCRdb has only the in-frame clones, and not every one. Of about 70,000 clones listed, over 65% are singletons. Sequencing was performed on peripheral blood. V gene TRBV10-2 combines with J gene TRBJ2-7; 11 positions match TRBD1. This receptor was taken from a woman in her 70s with acute or convalescent COVID-19. CDR3 residues: CASSEWGQGEGEQYF. The CDR3 DNA sequence: TGCGCCAGCAGTGAGTGGGGACAGGGGGAGGGCGAGCAGTACTTC.